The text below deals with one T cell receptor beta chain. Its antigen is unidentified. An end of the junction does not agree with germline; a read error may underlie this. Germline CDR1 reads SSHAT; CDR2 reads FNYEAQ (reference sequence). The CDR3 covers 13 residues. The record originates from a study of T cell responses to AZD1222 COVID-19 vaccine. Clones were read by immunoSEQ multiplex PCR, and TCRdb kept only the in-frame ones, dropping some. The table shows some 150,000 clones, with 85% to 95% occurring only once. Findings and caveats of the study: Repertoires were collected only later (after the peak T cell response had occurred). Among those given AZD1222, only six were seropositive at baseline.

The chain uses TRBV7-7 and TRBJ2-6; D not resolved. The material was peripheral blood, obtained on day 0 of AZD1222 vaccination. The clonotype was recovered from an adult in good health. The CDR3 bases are TGTGCTAGCAGCTTCGCTGGGGCCAACGTCCTGACTTTC. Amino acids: CASSFAGANVLTF.